This TCR beta chain appears in the sequencing data of a study of technical replicates of blood from several donors. Sequencing was performed with immunoSEQ multiplex PCR; in TCRdb, only in-frame clones are kept and a portion is missing. The sample consists of some 80,000 clones, more than 90% of them appearing once. The CDR3 has 15 amino acids. J was trimmed by 5 bases and V by 11 bases; bases with no gene match: 15. Looked up from germline, CDR1 is WNHNN and CDR2 is SYGVQD (reference sequence). The sample taken for sequencing was T cells isolated from PBMCs. The rearrangement links TRBV10-1 to TRBJ2-1; TRBD2 aligns across 7 bases. This receptor was obtained from a human donor in good health. CDR3 sequence: CAGSEGRVQDNEQFF. DNA for the CDR3: TGCGCCGGGTCCGAAGGGAGGGTTCAGGACAATGAGCAGTTCTTC.